These 3 T cell receptor beta chains were all obtained from the same sample, sequenced in a study of human T cells and chemical hapten exposure. Time point noted: patch test 1, 2 weeks after DPC sensitization. Indicated treatment: therapeutic diphenylcyclopropenone sensitization with weekly scalp DPC. TCRdb re-derived calls from the RACE reads in MiXCR, one entry per CDR3 protein. In the table there are approximately 90,000 distinct CDR3 sequences, about 10% of which are singletons. Sequences were derived from whole blood, sampled in connection with sensitization to the hapten diphenylcyclopropenone (DPC). These TCRs come from a man aged 40-49 years with alopecia areata. Some clones in this sample may be carry-over from other donors' samples.

A few counts support this clonotype. This chain uses TRBV6-2 or TRBV6-3 with TRBJ2-2; 8 bases align to TRBD1. In germline, CDR1 is MNHEY, CDR2 SVGEGT. This CDR3 has 15 amino acids. Germline trimming cut 2 bases from V and 6 bases from J; bases unmatched to any gene: 5. The CDR3 DNA reads TGTGCCAGCAGTTACGACAGGGGAGGTGCCGGGGAGCTGTTTTTT. Amino acids: CASSYDRGGAGELFF.

In this sample, this clonotype turned up a few times. This chain joins TRBV12-3 or TRBV12-4 and TRBJ2-3; 9 bases map to TRBD2. The CDR3 is 16 amino acids. The V gene end was trimmed by 3 bases and the J gene end by 6 bases; junction bases not matched to a gene: 10. CDR3 in amino acids: CASSLTSGPTGDTQYF. The CDR3 DNA follows: TGTGCCAGCAGTTTGACTAGCGGTCCAACCGGGGATACGCAGTATTTT.

Ten or more counts support this clonotype. The V gene is TRBV10-3, the J gene TRBJ2-2, with D possibly matching TRBD1 (5 bases). The ends were cut back, 3 bases at V and 4 bases at J, with 9 bases in the middle. The length of the CDR3 is 14 residues. CDR1 and CDR2 (germline): ENHRY, SYGVKD. The CDR3 reads CAISEGAATGELFF. CDR3 nucleotide sequence: TGTGCCATCAGTGAAGGGGCGGCCACCGGGGAGCTGTTTTTT.